This TCR beta chain was sequenced for a study of cytomegalovirus exposure and HLA in healthy donors. The PCR had 60 Vbeta and 13 Jbeta primers. Generated by immunoSEQ multiplex PCR, the TCRdb table keeps only in-frame clones and is missing some. The data contain 150,000 to 200,000 clones, 81% of them seen just once; the ten biggest clones take up 3.4%. This CDR3 comprises 16 residues. Trimming removed 0 bases from V and 2 bases from J; junction bases left unmatched: 6. CDR1 is SGHNT, CDR2 YYREEE, per germline (reference sequence). To note about this clone: Its antigen is currently unknown.

General observations from the study: Association of a missense DCLRE1C variant with TCR beta V- and J-gene trimming was reported in a later analysis.

This TCR derives from a man aged 35 to 55 in good health and CMV-seropositive. The rearrangement uses TRBV5-4 and TRBJ2-3; the match to TRBD2 covers 7 bases. The specimen sequenced was PBMCs. DNA of the CDR3: TGTGCCAGCAGCTTGGTCGGGACTACCTACACAGATACGCAGTATTTT. Translated, it gives CASSLVGTTYTDTQYF.